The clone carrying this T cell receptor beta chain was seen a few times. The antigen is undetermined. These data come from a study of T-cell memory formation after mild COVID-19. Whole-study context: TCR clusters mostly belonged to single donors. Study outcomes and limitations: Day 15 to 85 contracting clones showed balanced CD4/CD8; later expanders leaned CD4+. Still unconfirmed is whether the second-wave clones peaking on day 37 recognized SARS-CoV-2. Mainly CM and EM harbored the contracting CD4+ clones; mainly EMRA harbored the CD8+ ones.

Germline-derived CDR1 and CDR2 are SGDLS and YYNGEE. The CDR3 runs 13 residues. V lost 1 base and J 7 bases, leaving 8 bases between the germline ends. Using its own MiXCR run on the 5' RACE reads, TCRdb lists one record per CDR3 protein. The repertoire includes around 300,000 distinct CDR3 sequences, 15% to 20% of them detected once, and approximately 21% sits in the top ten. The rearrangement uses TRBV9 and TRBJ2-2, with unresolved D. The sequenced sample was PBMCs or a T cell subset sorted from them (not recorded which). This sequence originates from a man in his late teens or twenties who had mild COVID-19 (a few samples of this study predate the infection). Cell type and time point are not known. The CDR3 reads CASSVWEHGELFF. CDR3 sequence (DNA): TGTGCCAGCAGCGTATGGGAACACGGGGAGCTGTTTTTT.